The 24 T cell receptor beta chains presented below share a single source sample, sequenced in a study of T cells and copy number aberrations in small-cell lung cancer (dated by TCRdb to 2020 to 2023). The protocol used for the library was the immunoSEQ multiplex PCR assay. The table comes from immuneACCESS by way of TCRdb, which keeps in-frame sequences with V and J called. Part of the clones is missing from these tables; in studies checked, under half for an unresolved V gene and the rest for unknown reasons. This sample gives around 6,200 clones in total; roughly four fifths of them show up just once. 8.8% of the sample is held by the ten biggest clonotypes. What was sequenced was tumor tissue. The receptors come from a man aged 45-65 years with small cell lung cancer.

This chain links TRBV10-3 with TRBJ2-3; D remains unclear. The V end lost 3 bases, the J end lost 4 bases, and 5 bases lay between the germline ends. Germline lookup yields CDR1 ENHRY and CDR2 SYGVKD. The CDR3 is 12 amino acids. DNA of the CDR3: TGTGCCATCAGTGACAAGGCAGATACGCAGTATTTT. Translation: CAISDKADTQYF.

This chain links TRBV5-6 with TRBJ1-5; D is unclear. This CDR3 contains 15 residues. V shed 4 bases and J shed 0 bases, with 11 bases lying between them. Germline CDR1 is SGHDT and CDR2 is YYEEEE. The CDR3 bases are TGTGCCAGCAGCAAAACAGATTATAGCAATCAGCCCCAGCATTTT. This sequence encodes CASSKTDYSNQPQHF.

V and J are TRBV7-2 and TRBJ2-1; D not certain. The V end lost 10 bases, the J end lost 2 bases, and 15 bases lay between the germline ends. The CDR3 is 14 residues long. Germline V gene lookup returns CDR1 SGHTA and CDR2 FQGNSA. This CDR3 reads CATIPRGAYNEQFF. CDR3 sequence (DNA): TGTGCCACCATCCCGCGCGGAGCCTACAATGAGCAGTTCTTC.

The chain employs TRBV2 and TRBJ2-3; the match to TRBD1 covers 9 bases. The ends lost 7 bases at V and 3 bases at J; junction bases unmatched: 8. Germline assignment: CDR1 SNHLY and CDR2 FYNNEI. This CDR3 has 15 residues. The CDR3 sequence: CASNLQGAGTDTQYF. The DNA of the CDR3 is TGTGCCAGCAACCTACAGGGGGCAGGGACAGATACGCAGTATTTT.

The chain has TRBV5-5 and TRBJ2-5, with D perhaps matching TRBD1 (6 bases). The V gene's germline CDR1 is SGHKS and CDR2 YYEKEE (reference sequence). Trimming left V 3 bases short and J 5 bases short, with 14 bases between. The CDR3 covers 14 residues. Here the CDR3 reads CASSSQGLEETQYF. In nucleotides, the CDR3 is TGTGCCAGCAGCTCCCAGGGGTTAGAGGAGACCCAGTACTTC.

This clone was observed a few times. The genes are TRBV5-1 and TRBJ1-2, with 9 positions matching TRBD1. Looked up from germline, CDR1 is SGHRS and CDR2 is YFSETQ. CDR3 size: 15 residues. Unmatched junction bases numbered 6, after V lost 4 bases and J lost 2 bases. CDR3 residues: CASSRPGTGNYGYTF. The CDR3 bases are TGCGCCAGCAGCCGTCCCGGGACAGGGAACTATGGCTACACCTTC.

The chain couples TRBV7-9 to TRBJ1-5, with unresolved D. Germline V gene sequence: CDR1 SEHNR, CDR2 FQNEAQ (reference sequence). This CDR3 region has 11 residues. The V and J ends lost 1 base and 9 bases respectively, with 4 bases between them. Here the CDR3 reads CASSLEGPQHF. The CDR3 coding sequence is TGTGCCAGCAGCTTAGAGGGGCCCCAGCATTTT.

This chain joins TRBV5-4 and TRBJ2-5; D possibly corresponds to TRBD1 (5 bases). The CDR3 contains 14 residues. V was cut by 2 bases and J by 4 bases, with 12 bases left in between. CDR1 is SGHNT, CDR2 YYREEE, per germline (reference sequence). The CDR3: CASSFFGRAETQYF. DNA for the CDR3: TGTGCCAGCAGCTTTTTTGGCAGGGCAGAGACCCAGTACTTC.

This clone was counted between two and nine times. The chain links TRBV5-1 to TRBJ2-7; 7 nucleotides align to TRBD1. J gave up 4 bases and V 4 bases, and 14 bases lay outside the gene matches. This CDR3 has 16 amino acids. Germline loops: CDR1 SGHRS, CDR2 YFSETQ. CDR3 nucleotides: TGCGCCAGCAGCATAACAGGGGCCCTCACAATGTACGAGCAGTACTTC. Translating gives CASSITGALTMYEQYF.

The CDR3 spells CASSFPGPLAKNIQYF. As DNA, the CDR3 is TGTGCCAGCAGTTTCCCTGGGCCCTTAGCCAAAAACATTCAGTACTTC. The chain uses TRBV27 and TRBJ2-4; D call uncertain. Looked up from germline, CDR1 is MNHEY and CDR2 is SMNVEV (reference sequence). With 3 bases removed from V and 0 bases from J, the gap between germline ends came to 12 bases. CDR3 size: 16 residues.

Note on this clone: The same CDR3 can be traced to other DNA sequences in this sample. This sequence joins TRBV5-1 and TRBJ1-1, with 8 bases fitting TRBD1. V was pared by 5 bases and J by 0 bases, with 12 bases of the junction left unmatched. CDR1 and CDR2 from the germline V gene are SGHRS and YFSETQ. The CDR3 spans 17 residues. The CDR3 coding sequence is TGCGCCAGCAGAAAGACAGGGGATGTGGCTATGAACACTGAAGCTTTCTTT. Amino acid sequence: CASRKTGDVAMNTEAFF.

This rearrangement joins TRBV10-3 to TRBJ2-3, with TRBD2 matching over 7 bases. With V trimmed by 2 bases and J by 11 bases, 4 bases remained unmatched. Germline V gene sequence: CDR1 ENHRY, CDR2 SYGVKD. The CDR3 spans 12 residues. The CDR3 sequence is CAISEELAKQYF. DNA of the CDR3: TGTGCCATCAGTGAGGAACTAGCGAAGCAGTATTTT.

The V call is TRBV6-5, the J call TRBJ2-1, with D perhaps being TRBD1 or TRBD2 (6 bases each). This CDR3 has 13 amino acids. Germline V gene sequence: CDR1 MNHEY, CDR2 SVGAGI. Trimming took 6 bases from V and 8 from J, leaving 14 bases between them. The CDR3 bases are TGTGCCAGCAGGTCCGGGGGCTGGGATGAGCAGTTCTTC. This gives the protein CASRSGGWDEQFF.

The chain employs TRBV5-1 and TRBJ1-1, with D maybe TRBD1 (6 bases). Germline loops: CDR1 SGHRS, CDR2 YFSETQ. V was trimmed by 7 bases and J by 3 bases, leaving 19 bases between them. This CDR3 is 15 amino acids long. The CDR3 coding sequence is TGCGCCAGCTGGGAGGGGGGCAATGGGTACACTGAAGCTTTCTTT. This sequence encodes CASWEGGNGYTEAFF.

The chain has TRBV20-1 and TRBJ2-7; possible D gene TRBD1, 6 bases. The V gene's germline CDR1 is DFQATT and CDR2 SNEGSKA (reference sequence). CDR3 length: 11 amino acids. V was cut by 7 bases and J by 5 bases, with 12 bases left in between. CDR3 sequence: CSVLTGNEQYF. The CDR3 nucleotides read TGCAGTGTTCTGACAGGTAACGAGCAGTACTTC.

On this clone: One end of the junction varies from germline; a read error may be responsible. The sample has other DNA sequences that encode this CDR3 too. The chain couples TRBV29-1 to TRBJ2-3; TRBD2 agrees at 8 bases. There are 12 residues in the CDR3. Looked up from germline, CDR1 is SQVTM and CDR2 is ANQGSEA. The chain's CDR3 is CSVVSGKDTQYF. Written as DNA, the CDR3 is TGCAGCGTTGTTAGCGGGAAAGATACACAGTATTTT.

This sequence joins TRBV7-6 and TRBJ2-5; D gene ambiguous. V was shortened by 5 bases and J by 6 bases, with 19 bases between the two germline ends. This CDR3 has 15 amino acids. Germline CDR1 is SGHVS and CDR2 is FNYEAQ. CDR3 sequence (DNA): TGTGCCAGCAGCCAAACACCGGGCCCCACCCAGACCCAGTACTTC. The encoded protein is CASSQTPGPTQTQYF.

This chain joins TRBV5-4 and TRBJ2-5; possibly TRBD1 or TRBD2 for D (5 bases each). V dropped 4 bases and J dropped 0 bases, with 16 bases sitting between them. Germline V lookup: CDR1 SGHNT, CDR2 YYREEE (reference sequence). There are 16 residues in the CDR3. The CDR3 loop reads CASSPPWGTDQETQYF. The CDR3 DNA is TGTGCCAGCAGCCCCCCCTGGGGGACCGACCAAGAGACCCAGTACTTC.

The V gene is TRBV29-1, the J gene TRBJ2-7; 9 bases match TRBD1. CDR3 size: 13 residues. The germline V gene encodes CDR1 SQVTM and CDR2 ANQGSEA. The trim removed 4 bases at V and 2 bases at J, leaving 3 bases unmatched. This CDR3 reads CSVARDRAYEQYF. DNA for the CDR3: TGCAGCGTTGCTCGGGACAGGGCCTACGAGCAGTACTTC.

The V and J genes are TRBV10-3 and TRBJ1-2; the D is unclear. V was pared by 2 bases and J by 3 bases, with 10 bases between. CDR3 length: 14 amino acids. Germline V CDR1 and CDR2: ENHRY, SYGVKD. CDR3 region: CAISEETHYYGYTF. CDR3 DNA sequence: TGTGCCATCAGTGAGGAAACCCATTACTATGGCTACACCTTC.

V usage is TRBV5-1 and J usage is TRBJ2-3; a possible D gene is TRBD1 (6 bases). V lost 4 bases and J lost 4, with 13 bases in between. The CDR3 consists of 14 residues. Germline loops: CDR1 SGHRS, CDR2 YFSETQ. CDR3 loop: CASSHRDTSDTQYF. In DNA, the CDR3 is TGCGCCAGCAGCCACCGGGACACCTCAGATACGCAGTATTTT.

This chain joins TRBV27 and TRBJ2-3; D is possibly TRBD1 (5 bases). The V and J ends lost 6 bases and 0 bases respectively, with 13 bases between them. Per the germline V gene, CDR1 is MNHEY and CDR2 is SMNVEV (reference sequence). The CDR3 runs to 15 residues. CDR3 region: CASRSLGQSTDTQYF. The CDR3 nucleotides read TGTGCCAGCAGATCATTGGGGCAGAGCACAGATACGCAGTATTTT.

J is TRBJ1-1 and V is TRBV10-1; 8 bases line up with TRBD1. Germline V gene sequence: CDR1 WNHNN, CDR2 SYGVQD (reference sequence). J gave up 6 bases and V 6 bases, and 6 bases lay outside the gene matches. The CDR3 consists of 13 residues. Here the CDR3 DNA reads TGCGCCAGCAGAGACAGGGGCGACTCTGAAGCTTTCTTT. It translates to CASRDRGDSEAFF.

The genes are TRBV7-2 and TRBJ2-1; 8 bases map to TRBD2. Germline trimming cut 3 bases from V and 3 bases from J; bases unmatched to any gene: 4. This CDR3 has 15 residues. Germline V gene data show CDR1 as SGHTA and CDR2 as FQGNSA. CDR3 protein: CASSLSSGSYNEQFF. CDR3 coding DNA: TGTGCCAGCAGCTTGTCCAGCGGGAGCTACAATGAGCAGTTCTTC. Supplemented by reference TRBV7-2 and TRBJ2-1, the full variable domain reads GAGVSQSPSNKVTEKGKDVELRCDPISGHTALYWYRQSLGQGLEFLIYFQGNSAPDKSGLPSDRFSAERTGGSVSTLTIQRTQQEDSAVYLCASSLSSGSYNEQFFGPGTRLTVL.